A single sample gave rise to the 8 T cell receptor beta chains below, sequenced in a study of blood T cells in healthy people across ages. With a J-beta primer mix and a sample-barcoded 5' primer, a second PCR ran about 7 to 12 cycles. A single record per CDR3 protein comes from TCRdb applying MiXCR to the 5' RACE reads. The repertoire consists of about 640,000 distinct CDR3 sequences, with 40% to 45% occurring once and the leading ten covering 25% to 35%. The sequenced sample consisted of blood. Receptor source: a man older than 75 in good health.

J is TRBJ2-3 and V is TRBV7-2, with TRBD1 matching over 10 bases. V gave up 3 bases and J gave up 5 bases; unmatched junction bases: 5. CDR1 and CDR2 (germline): SGHTA, FQGNSA. This CDR3 is built from 15 residues. The CDR3 DNA reads as TGTGCCAGCAGCTTGGGGACAGGGGTGATAGATACGCAGTATTTT. This encodes CASSLGTGVIDTQYF.

The table lists this clonotype with many counts. This sequence joins TRBV6-2 or TRBV6-3 and TRBJ2-5, with D uncertain. Germline CDR1 is MNHEY and CDR2 is SVGEGT. This CDR3 contains 12 residues. Trimming pared 0 bases from V and 5 bases from J, leaving 4 bases between. DNA for the CDR3: TGTGCCAGCAGTTACTCGAAGGAGACCCAGTACTTC. Amino acid sequence: CASSYSKETQYF.

V gene TRBV30 combines with J gene TRBJ2-7, with TRBD2 matching 10 bases. CDR1 and CDR2 from the germline V gene are GTSNPN and SVGIG (reference sequence). CDR3 length equals 15 residues. The J segment lost 7 bases and the V segment lost 0 bases, leaving 9 bases of the junction unmatched. The DNA of the CDR3 is TGTGCCTGGAGTGTACTAGCGGGATATTACAATGAGCAGTACTTC. It is translated as CAWSVLAGYYNEQYF. The whole variable domain, remainder taken from reference TRBV30 and TRBJ2-7, is SQTIHQWPATLVQPVGSPLSLECTVEGTSNPNLYWYRQAAGRGLQLLFYSVGIGQISSEVPQNLSASRPQDRQFILSSKKLLLSDSGFYLCAWSVLAGYYNEQYFGPGTRLTVT.

The V and J genes are TRBV7-2 and TRBJ2-1; TRBD2 matches 9 bases. With V trimmed by 5 bases and J by 0 bases, 5 bases remained unmatched. The CDR3 spans 16 residues. CDR1 and CDR2 (germline): SGHTA, FQGNSA. This CDR3 is CASSPLGLASYNEQFF. The DNA for the CDR3 is TGTGCCAGCAGCCCCTTGGGACTAGCCTCCTACAATGAGCAGTTCTTC.

The chain recombines TRBV6-5 with TRBJ2-7; 9 bases are a match to TRBD1. The CDR3 loop spans 15 amino acids. Germline V CDR1 and CDR2: MNHEY, SVGAGI. The junction had 5 bases not matched to a gene; V was cut back by 5 bases and J by 0 bases. CDR3 in DNA: TGTGCCAGCAGTACCCGGACAGGGGCCTCCTACGAGCAGTACTTC. It encodes CASSTRTGASYEQYF.

There are a few counts of this clonotype. The chain has TRBV10-3 and TRBJ2-3; no firm D call. Germline V gives CDR1 ENHRY, CDR2 SYGVKD. The ends were cut back, 5 bases at V and 0 bases at J, with 9 bases in the middle. The CDR3 has 14 residues. The CDR3 DNA sequence: TGTGCCATCAGTTACTCATCTAGCACAGATACGCAGTATTTT. This gives the protein CAISYSSSTDTQYF.

This clonotype turned up a few times. The V call is TRBV15, the J call TRBJ2-3; 13 nucleotides agree with TRBD2. The trim removed 0 bases at V and 6 bases at J, leaving 6 bases unmatched. The germline gives CDR1 LNHNV, CDR2 YYDKDF (reference sequence). The CDR3 consists of 17 residues. The DNA for the CDR3 is TGTGCCACCAGCAGAGATCGGACTAGCGGGAGTAAGGATACGCAGTATTTT. Translating it yields CATSRDRTSGSKDTQYF.

About this clonotype itself: A clone one base away is much larger, so this may be a read error. This chain links TRBV7-2 with TRBJ2-5, with TRBD1 identical over 10 bases. The germline gives CDR1 SGHTA, CDR2 FQGNSA. The CDR3 has 16 residues. The ends lost 5 bases at V and 6 bases at J; junction bases unmatched: 12. CDR3 amino acids: CASSLQGGQGVQTQYF. The DNA for the CDR3 is TGTGCCAGCAGCCTACAAGGAGGACAGGGGGTCCAGACCCAGTACTTC.